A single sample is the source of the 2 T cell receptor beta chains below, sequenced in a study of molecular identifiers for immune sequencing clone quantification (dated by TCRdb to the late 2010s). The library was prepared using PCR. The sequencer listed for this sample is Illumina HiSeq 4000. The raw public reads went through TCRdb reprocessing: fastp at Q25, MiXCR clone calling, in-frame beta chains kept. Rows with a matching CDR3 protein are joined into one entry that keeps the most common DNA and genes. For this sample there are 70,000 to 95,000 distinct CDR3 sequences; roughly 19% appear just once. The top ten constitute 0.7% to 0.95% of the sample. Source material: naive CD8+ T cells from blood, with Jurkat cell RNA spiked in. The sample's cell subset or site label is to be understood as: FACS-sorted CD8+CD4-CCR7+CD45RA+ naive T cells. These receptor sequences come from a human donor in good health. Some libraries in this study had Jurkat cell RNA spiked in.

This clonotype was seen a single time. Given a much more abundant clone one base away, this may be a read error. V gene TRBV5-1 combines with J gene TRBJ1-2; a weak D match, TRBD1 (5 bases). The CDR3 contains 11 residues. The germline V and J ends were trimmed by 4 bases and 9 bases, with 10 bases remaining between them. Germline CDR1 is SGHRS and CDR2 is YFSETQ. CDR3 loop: CASSLSGSYTF. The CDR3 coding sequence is TGCGCCAGCAGCCTTTCAGGGAGCTACACCTTC.

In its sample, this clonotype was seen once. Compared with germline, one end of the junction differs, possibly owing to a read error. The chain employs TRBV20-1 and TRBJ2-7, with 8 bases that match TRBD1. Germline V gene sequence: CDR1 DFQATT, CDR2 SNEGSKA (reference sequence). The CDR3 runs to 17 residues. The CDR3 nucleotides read TGCAGTGCTAGAGTGCCCTATTATGGACAGGGTGTATACGAGCGGTACTTC. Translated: CSARVPYYGQGVYERYF.